Ten or more counts support the clone carrying this T cell receptor (beta chain). Its specificity is not known. One entry per CDR3 protein, called by TCRdb with MiXCR from the 5' RACE reads. The sample yields more than 60,000 distinct CDR3 sequences, around 6.4% seen once. These data are taken from a study of CD8 T cells in ankylosing spondylitis. Whole-study results and caveats: A motif of 7 to 9 highly homologous TCR beta variants was seen as apparently characteristic of ankylosing spondylitis blood.

The germline V and J ends were trimmed by 1 base and 2 bases, with 8 bases remaining between them. The germline CDR1 and CDR2 sequences are SGHTA and FQGTGA. CDR3 length equals 15 residues. Material: synovial fluid, either unsorted or a sorted T cell fraction (not recorded which). The sequence was obtained from a male donor with ankylosing spondylitis. The chain links TRBV7-3 to TRBJ2-2; D is uncertain. The CDR3, as DNA: TGTGCCAGCAGCTTAAACCCCCTAAACACCGGGGAGCTGTTTTTT. Amino acids: CASSLNPLNTGELFF.